Below, 18 T cell receptor beta chains from the same sample are listed, as sequenced in a study of shared clonotypes between healthy human individuals. Profiled with immunoSEQ multiplex PCR; TCRdb holds only in-frame clones, not every one. The sample includes about 700,000 clones, 92% of them seen just once. Naive CD8 cells lacked CD45RO and underwent positive selection for CCR7, leaving out terminally differentiated effector memory CD45RA+ cells. Sequenced material: naive CD8+ T cells sorted from blood. Receptors were obtained from a young man in good health.

The V call is TRBV6-5, the J call TRBJ2-5; 10 nucleotides agree with TRBD1. The V segment lost 8 bases and the J segment 4 bases; nucleotides outside the gene matches: 7. Germline assignment: CDR1 MNHEY and CDR2 SVGAGI. This CDR3 is 14 amino acids long. The CDR3 DNA is TGTGCCAGCTCTAAGACAGGGGGCGGAGAGACCCAGTACTTC. Its protein product is CASSKTGGGETQYF.

The chain uses TRBV29-1 and TRBJ2-1; 9 bases are shared with TRBD2. Per the germline V gene, CDR1 is SQVTM and CDR2 is ANQGSEA. The ends lost 5 bases at V and 4 bases at J; junction bases unmatched: 6. This CDR3 has 14 residues. The CDR3 loop is CSVPAGGSYNEQFF. CDR3 DNA sequence: TGCAGCGTTCCAGCGGGAGGTTCGTACAATGAGCAGTTCTTC.

DNA of the CDR3: TGTGCCAGCAGTGAATCGGCGGCAGGGAACACCGGGGAGCTGTTTTTT. This gives the protein CASSESAAGNTGELFF. The V call is TRBV25-1, the J call TRBJ2-2; no clear D. Germline assignment: CDR1 MGHDK and CDR2 SYGVNS. With 1 base removed from V and 1 base from J, the gap between germline ends came to 10 bases. The CDR3 runs 16 residues.

The rearrangement links TRBV6-5 to TRBJ2-3; TRBD1 is a possible D gene (6 bases). The V end was cut by 6 bases, the J end by 6 bases, with 16 bases between. There are 14 residues in the CDR3. The germline V gene encodes CDR1 MNHEY and CDR2 SVGAGI. CDR3 sequence (DNA): TGTGCCAGCAGCAACGCCCAGGGACATGATACGCAGTATTTT. Translated: CASSNAQGHDTQYF.

CDR3 amino acids: CSAVRQGSYEQYF. The DNA of the CDR3 is TGCAGCGCGGTCAGACAGGGCTCCTACGAGCAGTACTTC. The genes are TRBV29-1 and TRBJ2-7; TRBD1 agrees at 7 bases. CDR1 and CDR2 from the germline V gene are SQVTM and ANQGSEA. This CDR3 spans 13 amino acids. V gave up 7 bases and J gave up 0 bases; unmatched junction bases: 6.

The gene calls are TRBV4-1 and TRBJ1-2, with 7 nucleotides matching TRBD1. The V segment lost 0 bases and the J segment 6 bases; nucleotides outside the gene matches: 1. Germline V gene data show CDR1 as MGHRA and CDR2 as YSYEKL. The CDR3 covers 13 residues. The CDR3 loop is CASSQETGNGYTF. CDR3 nucleotide sequence: TGCGCCAGCAGCCAAGAGACAGGGAATGGCTACACCTTC.

The gene calls are TRBV6-1 and TRBJ2-2, with 16 bases aligning to TRBD2. This CDR3 has 20 amino acids. Germline V CDR1 and CDR2: MNHNS, SASEGT. Trimming removed 0 bases from V and 4 bases from J; junction bases left unmatched: 8. The CDR3 reads CASSEAAGLAGGPRTGELFF. The DNA of the CDR3 is TGTGCCAGCAGTGAAGCGGCGGGACTAGCGGGAGGGCCGCGCACCGGGGAGCTGTTTTTT.

This rearrangement joins TRBV9 to TRBJ1-5; D call uncertain. Germline CDR1 and CDR2: SGDLS and YYNGEE. The CDR3 loop spans 13 amino acids. The V gene lost 4 bases and the J gene lost 7 bases, with 12 bases spanning the gap. The CDR3 coding sequence is TGTGCCAGCAGCCCCTCGGGCGCCCAGCCCCAGCATTTT. This translates into CASSPSGAQPQHF.

The J gene is TRBJ2-5, the V gene TRBV27; TRBD1 might be the D (6 bases). Trimming stripped 0 bases from V and 5 bases from J, with 16 bases between. Germline-derived CDR1 and CDR2 are MNHEY and SMNVEV (reference sequence). The CDR3 spans 16 residues. The CDR3 DNA reads TGTGCCAGCAGTTTATCAGCAGGGGACGTTGCCGAGACCCAGTACTTC. It yields the protein CASSLSAGDVAETQYF.

This chain uses TRBV9 with TRBJ2-3, with D uncertain. Germline lookup yields CDR1 SGDLS and CDR2 YYNGEE. The CDR3 is made up of 16 amino acids. The V end was cut by 3 bases, the J end by 0 bases, with 14 bases between. The CDR3 loop is CASSGMGGTSTDTQYF. The CDR3, as DNA: TGTGCCAGCAGCGGAATGGGTGGAACTAGCACAGATACGCAGTATTTT.

This clone was counted a single time. The chain has TRBV7-6 and TRBJ1-1, with D uncertain. The germline gives CDR1 SGHVS, CDR2 FNYEAQ. V was cut by 1 base and J by 8 bases, with 17 bases left in between. CDR3 size: 15 residues. CDR3 DNA sequence: TGTGCCAGCAGCTTAGAATGGACGGCCAACGGGGAAGCTTTCTTT. This sequence encodes CASSLEWTANGEAFF. Looking up the rest from reference TRBV7-6 and TRBJ1-1 gives the full variable domain: GAGVSQSPRYKVTKRGQDVALRCDPISGHVSLYWYRQALGQGPEFLTYFNYEAQQDKSGLPNDRFSAERPEGSISTLTIQRTEQRDSAMYRCASSLEWTANGEAFFGQGTRLTVV.

V and J are TRBV27 and TRBJ2-7, with D maybe TRBD1 (6 bases). Looked up from germline, CDR1 is MNHEY and CDR2 is SMNVEV (reference sequence). The CDR3 spans 15 residues. The germline V and J ends were trimmed by 8 bases and 0 bases, with 17 bases remaining between them. CDR3 sequence: CASHPITGSSYEQYF. The CDR3 DNA is TGTGCCAGCCATCCCATTACAGGGAGCTCCTACGAGCAGTACTTC.

V gene TRBV23-1 combines with J gene TRBJ2-7; D unresolved. TRBV23-1 is noted as an ORF with a role that remains uncertain. The CDR3 has 17 amino acids. Trimming shortened V by 3 bases and J by 5 bases, and 23 bases separated the two germline ends. The CDR3 region is CASSQVGFSFKTHEQYF. DNA for the CDR3: TGCGCCAGCAGTCAGGTAGGGTTTTCCTTCAAGACCCACGAGCAGTACTTC.

This clone appeared a few times. The V gene is TRBV19, the J gene TRBJ2-7; no definite D call. Germline V gene sequence: CDR1 LNHDA, CDR2 SQIVND (reference sequence). Trimming left V 4 bases short and J 3 bases short, with 13 bases between. The CDR3 is 14 residues long. CDR3 coding DNA: TGTGCCAGTAGTAGGAACGATGGCCTCTACGAGCAGTACTTC. Translating gives CASSRNDGLYEQYF.

About this clone itself: This same CDR3 is encoded by further DNA sequences in the sample. The chain combines TRBV27 with TRBJ2-7; the D gene is possibly TRBD1 (6 bases). V was pared by 0 bases and J by 3 bases, with 9 bases between. Germline CDR1 MNHEY, CDR2 SMNVEV (reference sequence). The CDR3 contains 14 residues. For the CDR3, the DNA is TGTGCCAGCAGTTTATCTCAGGGGAGCTACGAGCAGTACTTC. Its translation is CASSLSQGSYEQYF.

Only one count was recorded for this clone. The J gene is TRBJ2-3, the V gene TRBV28, with D possibly being TRBD2 (6 bases). The CDR3 sequence is 13 residues long. V was cut by 11 bases and J by 5 bases, with 17 bases left in between. Germline CDR1 reads MDHEN; CDR2 reads SYDVKM. The CDR3 loop is CAGRRTGKDTQYF. In nucleotides, the CDR3 is TGTGCCGGGAGGCGTACCGGGAAAGATACGCAGTATTTT.

The chain joins TRBV9 to TRBJ1-5; weak D call: TRBD1 (5 bases). Trimming stripped 3 bases from V and 5 bases from J, with 15 bases between. The germline V gene has CDR1 SGDLS and CDR2 YYNGEE. This CDR3 has 15 residues. The CDR3 DNA reads TGTGCCAGCAGCGGATCCGGGACCCCCTATCAGCCCCAGCATTTT. This translates into CASSGSGTPYQPQHF.

The chain joins TRBV5-1 to TRBJ2-7; 7 nucleotides agree with TRBD1. V was pared by 8 bases and J by 3 bases, with 11 bases of the junction left unmatched. Germline CDR1 reads SGHRS; CDR2 reads YFSETQ. This CDR3 comprises 14 residues. CDR3 sequence reads: CARTPGGNHYEQYF. The CDR3 region has the DNA TGCGCCAGAACCCCAGGGGGTAATCACTACGAGCAGTACTTC.